This TCR beta chain was recorded in a study of cytomegalovirus exposure and HLA in healthy donors. Study outcomes and limitations: Sequencing likely produced, as an artifact, a cluster of highly shared sequence variants. Productive rates of about 87% or about 30% were seen for most TCR beta V segments in an earlier analysis. Using a false discovery rate of 0.05, a later analysis showed that 16,951 TCR beta sequences were associated with HLA alleles.

The PCR employed 60 Vbeta primers together with 13 Jbeta primers. Repertoires were generated with immunoSEQ multiplex PCR, while TCRdb's copy carries only in-frame clones and drops some. The data contain over 95,000 clones, around 73% of them singletons. Germline trimming cut 5 bases from V and 6 bases from J; bases unmatched to any gene: 11. The CDR3 is made up of 16 amino acids. Per the germline V gene, CDR1 is KGHSH and CDR2 is LQKENI. As regards this clone: Its antigen remains unidentified.

The sequence came from a middle-aged man in good health and CMV-seronegative. The chain employs TRBV18 and TRBJ2-7; 12 bases are a match to TRBD2. The sequenced sample was PBMCs. In DNA, the CDR3 is TGTGCCAGCTCAGAGCTCTCTAGCGGGAGGGCAGTCGAGCAGTACTTC. Protein product: CASSELSSGRAVEQYF.